These 15 T cell receptor beta chains share one sample of origin, sequenced in a study of blood T cell repertoires in COVID-19. The protocol was immunoSEQ multiplex PCR, while the TCRdb copy is restricted to in-frame clones and leaves out a portion. The sample gives 250,000 to 350,000 clones, approximately 88% of which show up once; approximately 4% is in the top ten. The sequenced sample consisted of peripheral blood. The source of these receptors is a woman between 50 and 59 years old with active or convalescent COVID-19.

This clone was picked up one time. The chain recombines TRBV9 with TRBJ1-1; no definite D call. This CDR3 contains 15 residues. Germline values: CDR1 SGDLS, CDR2 YYNGEE. Trimming removed 0 bases at V and 6 bases at J, with 15 bases between. The CDR3 DNA reads as TGTGCCAGCAGCGTAGGGGCAGTCAGAGCCCCTGAAGCTTTCTTT. Its protein is CASSVGAVRAPEAFF.

The chain links TRBV30 to TRBJ2-2, with TRBD1 identical over 7 bases. CDR1 GTSNPN and CDR2 SVGIG come from the germline V gene (reference sequence). Trimming at V came to 3 bases and at J to 2 bases, leaving 6 bases not matched to a gene. The CDR3 extends over 15 amino acids. The CDR3 reads CAWRNRDSNTGELFF. The DNA of the CDR3 is TGTGCCTGGAGAAATCGGGACAGCAACACCGGGGAGCTGTTTTTT.

The chain links TRBV11-1 to TRBJ1-2, with TRBD1 matching 7 bases. Germline CDR1 is SGHAT and CDR2 is FQDESV (reference sequence). Losses at the gene ends were 5 bases for V and 4 bases for J; bases not matched to a gene: 10. CDR3 length equals 15 residues. CDR3 sequence reads: CASSRQGPNVYGYTF. For the CDR3, the DNA is TGTGCCAGCAGCCGACAGGGCCCAAACGTCTATGGCTACACCTTC.

V is TRBV5-1 and J is TRBJ1-1; TRBD1 agrees at 7 bases. V shed 4 bases and J 1 base; nucleotides not matched to a gene: 7. This CDR3 spans 15 amino acids. Germline CDR1 is SGHRS and CDR2 is YFSETQ. The CDR3 DNA reads TGCGCCAGCAGCCCGACAGGGACGGGGAACACTGAAGCTTTCTTT. This translates into CASSPTGTGNTEAFF. Full variable domain (outside the CDR3, taken from reference TRBV5-1 and TRBJ1-1): KAGVTQTPRYLIKTRGQQVTLSCSPISGHRSVSWYQQTPGQGLQFLFEYFSETQRNKGNFPGRFSGRQFSNSRSEMNVSTLELGDSALYLCASSPTGTGNTEAFFGQGTRLTVV.

Details on this clone: The same CDR3 arises from other DNA sequences in this sample as well. V and J are TRBV9 and TRBJ2-7; a weak D match, TRBD2 (6 bases). The ends were cut back, 0 bases at V and 2 bases at J, with 9 bases in the middle. CDR3 length: 14 residues. CDR1 SGDLS and CDR2 YYNGEE come from the germline V gene. This CDR3 reads CASSVGGETYEQYF. CDR3 nucleotides: TGTGCCAGCAGCGTAGGGGGGGAAACCTACGAGCAGTACTTC.

The V and J genes are TRBV7-8 and TRBJ2-4, with TRBD2 identical over 11 bases. The germline gives CDR1 SGHVS, CDR2 FQNEAQ. The ends lost 0 bases at V and 9 bases at J; junction bases unmatched: 7. The CDR3 totals 16 residues. The CDR3 bases are TGTGCCAGCAGCTTAGCGACTAGCGGGAATCCCGGCATTCAGTACTTC. Its translation: CASSLATSGNPGIQYF.

The chain joins TRBV6-5 to TRBJ2-2, with a tentative D call TRBD1 (6 bases). Germline CDR1 MNHEY, CDR2 SVGAGI. Trimming pared 6 bases from V and 6 bases from J, leaving 17 bases between. This CDR3 is 15 amino acids long. The CDR3 spells CASRPQGKLAGELFF. The CDR3 nucleotides are TGTGCCAGCAGACCTCAGGGGAAATTAGCCGGGGAGCTGTTTTTT.

This clone was counted a few times. V is TRBV18 and J is TRBJ1-6; 8 bases align to TRBD1. The CDR3 totals 14 residues. Per the germline V gene, CDR1 is KGHSH and CDR2 is LQKENI. V was clipped by 6 bases and J by 7 bases; unmatched bases: 5. The CDR3 DNA reads TGTGCCAGCTCCTTGGACAGGGTGAATTCACCCCTCCACTTT. Residues: CASSLDRVNSPLHF.

This clone was counted once. V and J are TRBV15 and TRBJ1-3; D is unclear. Trimming pared 1 base from V and 4 bases from J, leaving 14 bases between. Per germline, CDR1 LNHNV and CDR2 YYDKDF (reference sequence). The CDR3 spans 16 residues. In DNA form, the CDR3 reads TGTGCCACCAGCAGAGCGAGGGTTGGGGTAGGAAACACCATATATTTT. Translated, it gives CATSRARVGVGNTIYF.

The rearrangement uses TRBV7-9 and TRBJ2-7; TRBD1 might be the D (6 bases). The V end was cut by 5 bases, the J end by 2 bases, with 10 bases between. CDR3 size: 13 residues. Germline V gene data show CDR1 as SEHNR and CDR2 as FQNEAQ (reference sequence). The CDR3 spells CASSVGATYEQYF. As DNA, the CDR3 is TGTGCCAGCAGCGTGGGGGCTACCTACGAGCAGTACTTC. Based on the CDR3 plus reference TRBV7-9 and TRBJ2-7, the full variable domain is DTGVSQNPRHKITKRGQNVTFRCDPISEHNRLYWYRQTLGQGPEFLTYFQNEAQLEKSRLLSDRFSAERPKGSFSTLEIQRTEQGDSAMYLCASSVGATYEQYFGPGTRLTVT.

In its sample, this clone was seen once. V gene TRBV18 combines with J gene TRBJ1-6; 9 bases match TRBD1. Losses at the gene ends were 4 bases for V and 10 bases for J; bases not matched to a gene: 8. Germline assignment: CDR1 KGHSH and CDR2 LQKENI. The CDR3 is 15 residues long. DNA for the CDR3: TGTGCCAGCTCACGGGGACAGGGAGGTGGATCACCCCTCCACTTT. As protein: CASSRGQGGGSPLHF.

The chain uses TRBV5-1 and TRBJ2-3; TRBD2 aligns across 9 bases. V trimming: 0 bases; J trimming: 1 base; junction bases outside the gene matches: 6. Germline V gives CDR1 SGHRS, CDR2 YFSETQ. This CDR3 has 17 amino acids. The CDR3 reads CASSLALAGGRTDTQYF. CDR3 in DNA: TGCGCCAGCAGCTTGGCCTTGGCGGGGGGGCGCACAGATACGCAGTATTTT.

This chain connects TRBV12-3 or TRBV12-4 to TRBJ2-1; D remains ambiguous. The CDR3 runs to 13 residues. V lost 3 bases to trimming and J lost 3 bases, with 6 bases between them. CDR3: CASSFNNYNEQFF. The CDR3, as DNA: TGTGCCAGCAGTTTTAACAACTACAATGAGCAGTTCTTC.

The chain combines TRBV6-2 or TRBV6-3 with TRBJ1-5, with TRBD1 as a possible D gene (5 bases). The CDR3 is 14 residues long. The V end was cut by 6 bases, the J end by 0 bases, with 9 bases between. The germline V gene encodes CDR1 MNHEY and CDR2 SVGEGT. Here the CDR3 DNA reads TGTGCCAGCAGCCAAGGGGTTAGCAATCAGCCCCAGCATTTT. This gives the protein CASSQGVSNQPQHF.

V usage is TRBV24-1 and J usage is TRBJ2-1; 7 bases map to TRBD1. V gave up 4 bases and J gave up 2 bases; unmatched junction bases: 4. The CDR3 is made up of 15 amino acids. CDR1 is KGHDR, CDR2 SFDVKD, per germline. The CDR3 sequence is CATSDAQGPYNEQFF. The CDR3 DNA is TGTGCCACCAGTGACGCACAGGGGCCCTACAATGAGCAGTTCTTC.